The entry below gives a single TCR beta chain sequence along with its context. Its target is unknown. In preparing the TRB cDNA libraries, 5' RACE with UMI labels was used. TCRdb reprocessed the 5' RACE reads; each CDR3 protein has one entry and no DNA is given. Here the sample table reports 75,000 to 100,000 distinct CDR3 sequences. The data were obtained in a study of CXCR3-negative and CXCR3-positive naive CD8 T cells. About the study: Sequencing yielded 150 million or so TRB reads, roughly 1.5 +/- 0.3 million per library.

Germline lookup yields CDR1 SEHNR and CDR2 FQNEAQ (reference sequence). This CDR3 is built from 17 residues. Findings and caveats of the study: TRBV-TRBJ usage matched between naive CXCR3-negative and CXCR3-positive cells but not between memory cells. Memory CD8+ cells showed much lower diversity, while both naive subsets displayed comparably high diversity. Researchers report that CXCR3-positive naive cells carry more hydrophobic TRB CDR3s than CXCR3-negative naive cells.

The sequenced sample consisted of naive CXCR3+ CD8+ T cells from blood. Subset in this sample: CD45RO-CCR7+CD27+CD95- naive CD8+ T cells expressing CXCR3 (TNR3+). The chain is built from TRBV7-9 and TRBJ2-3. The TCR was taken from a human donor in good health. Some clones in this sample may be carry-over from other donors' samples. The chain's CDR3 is CASSLLWGGVGTDTQYF.